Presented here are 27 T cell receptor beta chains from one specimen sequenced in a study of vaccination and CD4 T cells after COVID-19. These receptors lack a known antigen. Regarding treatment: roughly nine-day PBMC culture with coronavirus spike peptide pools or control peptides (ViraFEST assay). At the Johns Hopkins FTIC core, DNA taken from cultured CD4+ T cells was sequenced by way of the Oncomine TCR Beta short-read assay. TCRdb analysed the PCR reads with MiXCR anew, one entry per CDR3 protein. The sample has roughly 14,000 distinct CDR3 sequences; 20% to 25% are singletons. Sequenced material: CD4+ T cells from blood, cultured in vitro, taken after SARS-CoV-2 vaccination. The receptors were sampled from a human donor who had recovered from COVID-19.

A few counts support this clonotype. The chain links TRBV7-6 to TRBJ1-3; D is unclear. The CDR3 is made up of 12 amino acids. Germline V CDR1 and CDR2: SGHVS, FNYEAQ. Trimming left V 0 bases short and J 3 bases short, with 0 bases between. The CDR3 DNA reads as TGTGCCAGCAGCTTAGCTGGAAACACCATATATTTT. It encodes CASSLAGNTIYF.

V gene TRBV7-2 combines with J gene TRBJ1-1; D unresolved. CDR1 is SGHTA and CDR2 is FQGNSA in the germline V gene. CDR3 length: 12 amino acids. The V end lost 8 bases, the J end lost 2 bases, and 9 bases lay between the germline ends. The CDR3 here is CASYMSNTEAFF. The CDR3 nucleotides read TGTGCCAGCTATATGTCCAACACTGAAGCTTTCTTT.

The chain's CDR3 is CASRGTESSYNEQFF. DNA of the CDR3: TGTGCCAGCAGGGGGACCGAGAGCTCCTACAATGAGCAGTTCTTC. The chain combines TRBV11-2 with TRBJ2-1; D is tentatively TRBD1 or TRBD2 (5 bases each). The CDR3 is 15 amino acids. The germline V gene has CDR1 SGHAT and CDR2 FQNNGV. With 6 bases removed from V and 0 bases from J, the gap between germline ends came to 12 bases.

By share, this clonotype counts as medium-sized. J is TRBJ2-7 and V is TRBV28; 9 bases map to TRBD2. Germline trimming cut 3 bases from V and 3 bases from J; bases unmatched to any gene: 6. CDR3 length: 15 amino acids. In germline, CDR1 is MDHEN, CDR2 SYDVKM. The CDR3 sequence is CASSFTPSGVYEQYF. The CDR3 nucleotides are TGTGCCAGCAGTTTTACTCCTAGCGGGGTCTACGAGCAGTACTTC.

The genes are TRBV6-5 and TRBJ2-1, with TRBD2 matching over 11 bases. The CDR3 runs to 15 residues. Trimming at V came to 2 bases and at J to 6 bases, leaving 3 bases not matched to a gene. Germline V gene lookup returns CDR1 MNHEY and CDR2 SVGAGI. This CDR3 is CASSYRGTSGNEQFF. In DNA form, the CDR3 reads TGTGCCAGCAGTTACAGAGGGACTAGCGGCAATGAGCAGTTCTTC.

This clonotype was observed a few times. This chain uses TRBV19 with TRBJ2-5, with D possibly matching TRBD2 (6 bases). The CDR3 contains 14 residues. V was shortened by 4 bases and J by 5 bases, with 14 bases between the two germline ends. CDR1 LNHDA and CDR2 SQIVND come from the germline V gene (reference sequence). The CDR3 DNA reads TGTGCCAGTAGTACCCGGAGGGCCGGGGAGACCCAGTACTTC. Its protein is CASSTRRAGETQYF.

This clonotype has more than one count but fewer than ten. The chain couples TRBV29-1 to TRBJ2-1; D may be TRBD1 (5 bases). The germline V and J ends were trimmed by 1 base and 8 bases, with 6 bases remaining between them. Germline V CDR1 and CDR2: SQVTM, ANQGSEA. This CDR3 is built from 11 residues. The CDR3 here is CSVEGGHEQFF. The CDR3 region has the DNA TGCAGCGTTGAAGGGGGCCATGAGCAGTTCTTC.

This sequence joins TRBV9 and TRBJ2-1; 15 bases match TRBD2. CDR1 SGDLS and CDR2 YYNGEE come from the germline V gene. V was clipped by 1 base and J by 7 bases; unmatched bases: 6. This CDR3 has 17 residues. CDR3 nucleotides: TGTGCCAGCAGCGTACTAGGGACTAGCGGGAGGAGGAATGAGCAGTTCTTC. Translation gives CASSVLGTSGRRNEQFF.

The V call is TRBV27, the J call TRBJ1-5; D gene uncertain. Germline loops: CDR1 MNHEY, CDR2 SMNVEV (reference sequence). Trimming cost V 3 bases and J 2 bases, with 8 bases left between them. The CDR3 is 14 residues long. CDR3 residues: CASSFISGNQPQHF. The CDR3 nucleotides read TGTGCCAGCAGTTTTATTTCGGGCAATCAGCCCCAGCATTTT.

CDR3 sequence: CASRLTGVTDTQYF. For the CDR3, the DNA is TGTGCCAGCAGACTGACAGGGGTCACAGATACGCAGTATTTT. This chain joins TRBV7-3 and TRBJ2-3, with 8 bases fitting TRBD1. In germline, CDR1 is SGHTA, CDR2 FQGTGA. V dropped 6 bases and J dropped 2; count of bases not matched to a gene: 4. The CDR3 is 14 amino acids.

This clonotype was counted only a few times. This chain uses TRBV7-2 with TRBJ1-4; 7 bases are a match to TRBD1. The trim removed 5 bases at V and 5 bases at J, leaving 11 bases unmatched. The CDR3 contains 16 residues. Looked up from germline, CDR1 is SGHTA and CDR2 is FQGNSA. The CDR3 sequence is CASSLYPGQLNEKLFF. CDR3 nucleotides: TGTGCCAGCAGCCTGTACCCGGGACAGCTAAATGAAAAACTGTTTTTT.

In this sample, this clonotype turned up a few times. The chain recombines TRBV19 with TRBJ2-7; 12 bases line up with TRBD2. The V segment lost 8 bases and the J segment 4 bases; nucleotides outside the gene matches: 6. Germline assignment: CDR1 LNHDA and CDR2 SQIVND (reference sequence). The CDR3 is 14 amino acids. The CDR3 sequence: CASRPTSGSYEQYF. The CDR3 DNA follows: TGTGCCAGTCGACCGACTAGCGGGAGTTACGAGCAGTACTTC.

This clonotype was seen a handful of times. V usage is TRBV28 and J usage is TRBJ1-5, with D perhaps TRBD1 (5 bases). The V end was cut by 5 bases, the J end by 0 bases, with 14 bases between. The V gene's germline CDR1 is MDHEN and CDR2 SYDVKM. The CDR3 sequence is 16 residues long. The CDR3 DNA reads TGTGCCAGCAGTCCCCTGGGGCTGCTTAGCAATCAGCCCCAGCATTTT. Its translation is CASSPLGLLSNQPQHF. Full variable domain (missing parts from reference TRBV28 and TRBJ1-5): DVKVTQSSRYLVKRTGEKVFLECVQDMDHENMFWYRQDPGLGLRLIYFSYDVKMKEKGDIPEGYSVSREKKERFSLILESASTNQTSMYLCASSPLGLLSNQPQHFGDGTRLSIL.

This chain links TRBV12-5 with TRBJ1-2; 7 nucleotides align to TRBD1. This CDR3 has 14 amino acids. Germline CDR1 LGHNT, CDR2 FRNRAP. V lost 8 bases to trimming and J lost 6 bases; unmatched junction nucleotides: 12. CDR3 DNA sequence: TGTGCTAGTAGCAGGGGGGGGAGGCTTGATGGCTACACCTTC. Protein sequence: CASSRGGRLDGYTF.

The DNA for the CDR3 is TGTGCCAGCACCCCTCTACCTTCTATAGCGGGAGACTACACAGATACGCAGTATTTT. It translates to CASTPLPSIAGDYTDTQYF. This rearrangement joins TRBV6-2 or TRBV6-3 to TRBJ2-3, with 9 nucleotides matching TRBD2. The CDR3 contains 19 residues. Trimming cost V 7 bases and J 2 bases; bases outside gene matches: 19. Germline V lookup: CDR1 MNHEY, CDR2 SVGEGT.

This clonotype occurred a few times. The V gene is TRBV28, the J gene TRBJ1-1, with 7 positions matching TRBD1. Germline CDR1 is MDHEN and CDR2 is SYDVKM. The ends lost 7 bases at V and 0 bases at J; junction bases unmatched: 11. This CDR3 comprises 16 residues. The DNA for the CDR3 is TGTGCCAGCATAAACCGGGACAGTTACATGAACACTGAAGCTTTCTTT. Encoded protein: CASINRDSYMNTEAFF.

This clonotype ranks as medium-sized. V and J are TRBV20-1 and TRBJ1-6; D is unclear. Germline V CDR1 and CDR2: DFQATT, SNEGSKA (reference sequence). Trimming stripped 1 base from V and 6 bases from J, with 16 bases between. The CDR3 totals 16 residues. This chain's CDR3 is CSARARRGQFNSPLHF. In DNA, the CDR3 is TGCAGTGCTAGAGCCCGGCGAGGGCAGTTTAATTCACCCCTCCACTTT.

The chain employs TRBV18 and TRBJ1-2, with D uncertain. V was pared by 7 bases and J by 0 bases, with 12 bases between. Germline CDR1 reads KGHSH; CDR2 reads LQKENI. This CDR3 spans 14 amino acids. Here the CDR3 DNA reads TGTGCCAGCTTTGGGAGTCTGGCTAACTATGGCTACACCTTC. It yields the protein CASFGSLANYGYTF.

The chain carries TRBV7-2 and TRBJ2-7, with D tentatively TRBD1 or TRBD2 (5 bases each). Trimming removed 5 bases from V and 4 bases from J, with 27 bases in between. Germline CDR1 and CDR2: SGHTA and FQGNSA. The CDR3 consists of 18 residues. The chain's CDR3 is CASSGRGQSLPQNYEQYF. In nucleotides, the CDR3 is TGTGCCAGCAGCGGTCGGGGCCAGAGCCTCCCCCAAAATTACGAGCAGTACTTC.

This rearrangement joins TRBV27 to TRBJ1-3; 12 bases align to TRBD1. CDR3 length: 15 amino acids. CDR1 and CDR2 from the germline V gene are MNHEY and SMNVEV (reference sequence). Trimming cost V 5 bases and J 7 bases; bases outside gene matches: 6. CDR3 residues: CASSLRDRGPNTIYF. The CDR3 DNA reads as TGTGCCAGCAGTCTCCGGGACAGGGGGCCCAACACCATATATTTT.

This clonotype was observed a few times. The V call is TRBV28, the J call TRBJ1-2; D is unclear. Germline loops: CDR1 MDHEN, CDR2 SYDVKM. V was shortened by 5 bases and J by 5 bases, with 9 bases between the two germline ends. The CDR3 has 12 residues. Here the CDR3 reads CASSRNRYGYTF. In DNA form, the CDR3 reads TGTGCCAGCAGTCGCAACCGGTATGGCTACACCTTC.

The DNA for the CDR3 is TGTGCCAGCAGCGTCAGGGAAGAGACCCAGTACTTC. Translation: CASSVREETQYF. V and J are TRBV9 and TRBJ2-5; tentatively, D is TRBD1 (5 bases). With 2 bases removed from V and 3 bases from J, the gap between germline ends came to 5 bases. The CDR3 is made up of 12 amino acids. Germline CDR1 is SGDLS and CDR2 is YYNGEE.

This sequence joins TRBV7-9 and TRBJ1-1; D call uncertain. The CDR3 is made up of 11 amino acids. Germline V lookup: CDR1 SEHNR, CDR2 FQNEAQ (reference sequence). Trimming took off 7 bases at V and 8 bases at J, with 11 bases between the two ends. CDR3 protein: CASTRRHEAFF. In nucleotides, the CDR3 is TGTGCCAGCACCCGAAGACACGAAGCTTTCTTT.

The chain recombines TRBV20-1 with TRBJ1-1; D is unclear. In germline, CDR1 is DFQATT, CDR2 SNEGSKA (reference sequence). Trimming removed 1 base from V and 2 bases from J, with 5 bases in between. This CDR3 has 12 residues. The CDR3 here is CSARGANTEAFF. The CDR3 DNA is TGCAGTGCTAGAGGAGCAAACACTGAAGCTTTCTTT.

The CDR3 spells CASSFGGENTEAFF. The CDR3 region has the DNA TGTGCCAGCAGTTTCGGGGGAGAGAACACTGAAGCTTTCTTT. The chain couples TRBV28 to TRBJ1-1; D possibly corresponds to TRBD1 (5 bases). CDR1 MDHEN and CDR2 SYDVKM come from the germline V gene. The CDR3 totals 14 residues. Between the trimmed V and J ends, which lost 3 bases and 1 base, there was a span of 9 bases.

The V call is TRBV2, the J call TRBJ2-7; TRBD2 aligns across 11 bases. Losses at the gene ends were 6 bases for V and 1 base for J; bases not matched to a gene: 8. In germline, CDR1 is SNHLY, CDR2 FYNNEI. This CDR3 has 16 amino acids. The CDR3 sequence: CASRGDRLAGSYEQYF. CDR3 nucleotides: TGTGCCAGCAGGGGGGACCGACTAGCGGGATCCTACGAGCAGTACTTC.

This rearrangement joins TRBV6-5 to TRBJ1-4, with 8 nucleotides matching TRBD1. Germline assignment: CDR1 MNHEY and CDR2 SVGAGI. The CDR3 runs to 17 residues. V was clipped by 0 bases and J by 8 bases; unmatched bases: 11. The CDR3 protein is CASSYSMDRAGVEKLFF. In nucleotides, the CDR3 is TGTGCCAGCAGTTACTCCATGGACAGGGCAGGGGTAGAAAAACTGTTTTTT.